This entry describes one TCR beta chain. V was clipped by 2 bases and J by 3 bases; unmatched bases: 2. Germline V gene lookup returns CDR1 MDHEN and CDR2 SYDVKM. There are 14 residues in the CDR3. The source of the sample is a study of blood T cell repertoires in COVID-19. Study background: The United States, Italy and Spain supplied acute and convalescent COVID-19 samples. T cells, B-cell-depleted T cells, or PBMCs provided the cDNA or gDNA that served as material.

Original handling: Estimation of nucleated cell counts relied on the amplification of reference gene primers. The method was immunoSEQ multiplex PCR; TCRdb's version includes in-frame clones alone and lacks a portion of them. V and J calls plus clone size are reproduced from that table; the DNA served to infer D and trimming. The data show 130,000 to 150,000 clones, around 72% seen once. This chain links TRBV28 with TRBJ2-7, with TRBD2 identical over 9 bases. This sequence originates from a woman aged 55 to 70 with acute or convalescent COVID-19. The source material was peripheral blood. CDR3 sequence (DNA): TGTGCCAGCAGTTTAGCGGGAGGGGACTACGAGCAGTACTTC. It is translated as CASSLAGGDYEQYF.